This T cell receptor (beta chain) appears in the sequencing data of a study of naive and memory T cell subsets. The study, taken as a whole, reports: Over 85% of naive TCR sequences appeared only once, unlike memory subsets. A few larger clonotypes appeared in naive repertoires, especially CD8, possibly memory cells re-expressing CD45RA. Between naive and memory subsets, TCR abundance power law exponents differed.

This clonotype was seen more than once but under ten times. Its target is unknown. Cells stained for CD3, CD4, CD8, CD45RA, CD27 and viability were sorted into four CD45RA/CD27 subsets. Two oligonucleotides, mixed equimolar, formed the beta constant-region primer covering TRBC1 and TRBC2. Nested alpha and beta constant-region primers with the SP2 primer drove four PCR rounds on ligated cDNA. One entry per CDR3 protein results from TCRdb running MiXCR on the UMI-ligation and nested PCR reads. Seen here are approximately 150,000 distinct CDR3 sequences, about a fifth observed once, and the top ten hold approximately 0.58%. CDR1 MNHEY and CDR2 SMNVEV come from the germline V gene (reference sequence). The CDR3 is made up of 13 amino acids. Between the trimmed V and J ends, which lost 0 bases and 7 bases, there was a span of 10 bases.

Specimen: naive CD8+ T cells from blood. The rearrangement uses TRBV27 and TRBJ2-7; D is undetermined. The clonotype comes from a human donor in good health. CDR3 DNA: TGTGCCAGCAGTTTATCGATAGACGGGGAGCAGTACTTC. Its protein is CASSLSIDGEQYF.